This entry lists 31 T cell receptor beta chains sequenced from one sample in a study of graft-versus-host responses after intestinal transplantation. These receptors lack a known antigen. Only in-frame clones appear in the TCRdb table, and some are missing; sequencing was by immunoSEQ multiplex PCR. The table has fewer than 85,000 clones, 89% seen once. Sequences were derived from unstimulated CD8+ T cells sorted from spleen or lymph node cells, sampled before intestinal transplant. Receptor source: a human donor who received an intestinal transplant.

The V and J genes are TRBV7-9 and TRBJ2-7; 7 bases match TRBD2. Losses at the gene ends were 3 bases for V and 4 bases for J; bases not matched to a gene: 6. Germline V gene lookup returns CDR1 SEHNR and CDR2 FQNEAQ (reference sequence). The CDR3 totals 14 residues. For the CDR3, the DNA is TGTGCCAGCAGCTTGGGAGGGTCAACTTACGAGCAGTACTTC. It encodes CASSLGGSTYEQYF.

The chain uses TRBV6-5 and TRBJ1-4; 8 positions match TRBD1. Trimming took 4 bases from V and 7 from J; bases not matched to a gene: 8. The CDR3 extends over 15 amino acids. The germline gives CDR1 MNHEY, CDR2 SVGAGI. As DNA, the CDR3 is TGTGCCAGCAGTTCGTGGACAGGGTCCAGTGAAAAACTGTTTTTT. Its translation: CASSSWTGSSEKLFF.

The chain recombines TRBV7-8 with TRBJ2-1; 8 bases are shared with TRBD2. V was pared by 3 bases and J by 5 bases, with 12 bases of the junction left unmatched. This CDR3 region has 17 residues. The germline gives CDR1 SGHVS, CDR2 FQNEAQ. The CDR3 DNA follows: TGTGCCAGCAGCTTTTACTCCGGGACTAGGCCCCACAATGAGCAGTTCTTC. Translated, it gives CASSFYSGTRPHNEQFF.

The rearrangement links TRBV7-6 to TRBJ2-2; no clear D. The germline V and J ends were trimmed by 1 base and 0 bases, with 12 bases remaining between them. The CDR3 runs 17 residues. Germline V CDR1 and CDR2: SGHVS, FNYEAQ. The CDR3 sequence is CASSLDGEVTNTGELFF. The CDR3 DNA sequence: TGTGCCAGCAGCTTAGATGGAGAAGTTACGAACACCGGGGAGCTGTTTTTT.

V and J are TRBV7-8 and TRBJ1-2; possibly TRBD1 for D (5 bases). Per the germline V gene, CDR1 is SGHVS and CDR2 is FQNEAQ. V lost 0 bases and J 5 bases, leaving 16 bases between the germline ends. The length of the CDR3 is 16 residues. CDR3 sequence (DNA): TGTGCCAGCAGCTTAGCCCGACTGCCGGGGACTTATGGCTACACCTTC. Residues: CASSLARLPGTYGYTF.

This chain connects TRBV27 to TRBJ2-7; tentatively, D is TRBD1 (6 bases). The germline V gene has CDR1 MNHEY and CDR2 SMNVEV (reference sequence). This CDR3 spans 14 amino acids. The V and J ends lost 2 bases and 2 bases respectively, with 10 bases between them. The CDR3 spells CASSLRGITYEQYF. CDR3 nucleotides: TGTGCCAGCAGTTTAAGGGGGATTACCTACGAGCAGTACTTC.

The DNA for the CDR3 is TGTGCCAGTAGTTTAGGGCGGGACACTGAAGCTTTCTTT. Protein: CASSLGRDTEAFF. The V call is TRBV19, the J call TRBJ1-1; D is unclear. Trimming left V 5 bases short and J 3 bases short, with 10 bases between. The CDR3 extends over 13 amino acids. Germline V gives CDR1 LNHDA, CDR2 SQIVND (reference sequence). Based on the CDR3 plus reference TRBV19 and TRBJ1-1, the full variable domain is DGGITQSPKYLFRKEGQNVTLSCEQNLNHDAMYWYRQDPGQGLRLIYYSQIVNDFQKGDIAEGYSVSREKKESFPLTVTSAQKNPTAFYLCASSLGRDTEAFFGQGTRLTVV.

V and J are TRBV19 and TRBJ1-5, with TRBD1 as a possible D gene (6 bases). Per germline, CDR1 LNHDA and CDR2 SQIVND (reference sequence). There are 13 residues in the CDR3. Trimming removed 5 bases at V and 7 bases at J, with 12 bases between. In DNA, the CDR3 is TGTGCCAGTAGTCACAGGGTTAAACAGCCCCAGCATTTT. It codes for CASSHRVKQPQHF.

The rearrangement uses TRBV9 and TRBJ1-3, with 7 bases aligning to TRBD1. J lost 1 base, V lost 3 bases, and 4 bases had no gene match. In germline, CDR1 is SGDLS, CDR2 YYNGEE. This CDR3 spans 15 amino acids. The CDR3 region has the DNA TGTGCCAGCAGCGAGGCAGGGGGTTCTGGAAACACCATATATTTT. This encodes CASSEAGGSGNTIYF.

The rearrangement joins TRBV4-1 to TRBJ1-1; possibly TRBD1 for D (6 bases). Germline CDR1 and CDR2: MGHRA and YSYEKL. CDR3 length equals 12 residues. Trimming stripped 6 bases from V and 1 base from J, with 6 bases between. The CDR3 DNA follows: TGCGCCAGCAGGGGACAGAACACTGAAGCTTTCTTT. It codes for CASRGQNTEAFF.

V and J are TRBV5-1 and TRBJ1-1; tentative D call: TRBD1 (6 bases). The V gene lost 4 bases and the J gene lost 8 bases, with 18 bases spanning the gap. Germline CDR1 SGHRS, CDR2 YFSETQ. The CDR3 runs 14 residues. The CDR3 spells CASSLRPAQGEAFF. The DNA for the CDR3 is TGCGCCAGCAGCCTGAGACCCGCCCAGGGGGAAGCTTTCTTT.

The V and J genes are TRBV13 and TRBJ1-5; tentatively, D is TRBD1 (6 bases). Germline V CDR1 and CDR2: PRHDT, FYEKMQ (reference sequence). CDR3 length equals 14 residues. Trimming pared 5 bases from V and 10 bases from J, leaving 18 bases between. CDR3 loop: CASSLRGLSPPQHF. In DNA form, the CDR3 reads TGTGCCAGCAGCCTCAGGGGCCTTTCCCCCCCCCAGCATTTT.

The gene calls are TRBV9 and TRBJ2-1; TRBD2 agrees at 11 bases. Germline-derived CDR1 and CDR2 are SGDLS and YYNGEE. The CDR3 covers 20 residues. J gave up 0 bases and V 4 bases, and 15 bases lay outside the gene matches. CDR3 sequence (DNA): TGTGCCAGCAGCTCTCAGGGGGGGACTAGCGGTACTAGCTCCTACAATGAGCAGTTCTTC. Its protein is CASSSQGGTSGTSSYNEQFF.

V usage is TRBV27 and J usage is TRBJ1-6; no firm D call. The CDR3 runs 15 residues. CDR1 and CDR2 (germline): MNHEY, SMNVEV (reference sequence). The V gene lost 6 bases and the J gene lost 6 bases, with 15 bases spanning the gap. The CDR3 loop reads CASSPAPEGNSPLHF. The DNA of the CDR3 is TGTGCCAGCAGCCCCGCCCCGGAGGGTAATTCACCCCTCCACTTT.

This chain uses TRBV4-1 with TRBJ2-1; D is possibly TRBD1 (5 bases). Per germline, CDR1 MGHRA and CDR2 YSYEKL. With 0 bases removed from V and 2 bases from J, the gap between germline ends came to 17 bases. The CDR3 has 18 residues. The DNA for the CDR3 is TGCGCCAGCAGCCAAGATCGGATTGAACAGGAGACCTACAATGAGCAGTTCTTC. It codes for CASSQDRIEQETYNEQFF.

This rearrangement joins TRBV10-3 to TRBJ2-1; 9 bases fit TRBD2. Germline assignment: CDR1 ENHRY and CDR2 SYGVKD. The CDR3 extends over 13 amino acids. V shed 8 bases and J 6 bases; nucleotides not matched to a gene: 5. The CDR3 protein is CAISQLAGNEQFF. In DNA form, the CDR3 reads TGTGCCATCTCGCAACTAGCGGGCAATGAGCAGTTCTTC.

The chain is built from TRBV7-3 and TRBJ2-3; D gene unclear. V was trimmed by 6 bases and J by 2 bases, leaving 9 bases between them. Germline loops: CDR1 SGHTA, CDR2 FQGTGA. The CDR3 covers 13 residues. The CDR3 here is CASSSVPTDTQYF. CDR3 in DNA: TGTGCCAGCAGTTCGGTACCCACAGATACGCAGTATTTT.

This clone has just one count. V and J are TRBV5-8 and TRBJ1-4, with TRBD1 matching over 9 bases. Germline CDR1 is SGHTS and CDR2 is YDEGEE. The ends lost 4 bases at V and 6 bases at J; junction bases unmatched: 10. The CDR3 totals 16 residues. CDR3 loop: CASSRFRDREDEKLFF. The CDR3 region has the DNA TGTGCCAGCAGCCGATTCCGGGACAGGGAGGATGAAAAACTGTTTTTT.

The genes are TRBV2 and TRBJ1-5; the D is unclear. With 1 base removed from V and 2 bases from J, the gap between germline ends came to 15 bases. CDR1 is SNHLY, CDR2 FYNNEI, per germline. This CDR3 comprises 17 residues. CDR3 in DNA: TGTGCCAGCAGTGAAGAGCGGGAATGGGTCGGCAATCAGCCCCAGCATTTT. Its translation is CASSEEREWVGNQPQHF.

This clone is a singleton in its sample. The V and J genes are TRBV5-1 and TRBJ1-2, with unresolved D. Trimming pared 0 bases from V and 2 bases from J, leaving 14 bases between. The CDR3 contains 16 residues. Germline-derived CDR1 and CDR2 are SGHRS and YFSETQ. CDR3: CASSLGGVSLNYGYTF. The CDR3 DNA follows: TGCGCCAGCAGCTTGGGAGGAGTTTCCCTCAACTATGGCTACACCTTC.

The CDR3 here is CASRTSETGELFF. The CDR3 DNA sequence: TGTGCCAGCAGGACTAGCGAGACCGGGGAGCTGTTTTTT. The chain links TRBV9 to TRBJ2-2; 8 nucleotides agree with TRBD2. The CDR3 sequence is 13 residues long. V trimming: 5 bases; J trimming: 5 bases; junction bases outside the gene matches: 2. Germline V gene lookup returns CDR1 SGDLS and CDR2 YYNGEE.

The rearrangement links TRBV5-1 to TRBJ1-1, with D unclear. Germline CDR1 SGHRS, CDR2 YFSETQ. Trimming removed 4 bases at V and 0 bases at J, with 19 bases between. There are 17 residues in the CDR3. The CDR3 coding sequence is TGCGCCAGCAGCCAGGAGGGTGCTTTTATCATGAACACTGAAGCTTTCTTT. Residues: CASSQEGAFIMNTEAFF.

This chain joins TRBV19 and TRBJ2-7, with a possible D match to TRBD1 (7 bases). CDR1 and CDR2 from the germline V gene are LNHDA and SQIVND (reference sequence). The V gene lost 5 bases and the J gene lost 0 bases, with 14 bases spanning the gap. The CDR3 contains 15 residues. In DNA form, the CDR3 reads TGTGCCAGTAGTCCCGGGACAGCGGGCTCCTACGAGCAGTACTTC. This sequence encodes CASSPGTAGSYEQYF.

The J gene is TRBJ2-7, the V gene TRBV5-5; TRBD2 is a possible D gene (5 bases). Trimming took 2 bases from V and 4 from J, leaving 10 bases between them. This CDR3 region has 13 residues. CDR1 and CDR2 from the germline V gene are SGHKS and YYEKEE (reference sequence). This CDR3 is CASSLVLGYEQYF. The CDR3, as DNA: TGTGCCAGCAGCTTAGTACTAGGTTACGAGCAGTACTTC.

The rearrangement uses TRBV7-8 and TRBJ2-1, with 10 positions matching TRBD2. Germline CDR1 is SGHVS and CDR2 is FQNEAQ. CDR3 length: 15 amino acids. J gave up 5 bases and V 3 bases, and 4 bases lay outside the gene matches. CDR3 loop: CASSFAGLANNEQFF. The CDR3 bases are TGTGCCAGCAGCTTCGCGGGACTAGCGAACAATGAGCAGTTCTTC.

This clone was recorded only once. The chain links TRBV10-3 to TRBJ2-1; no clear D. The CDR3 has 15 residues. The V end lost 2 bases, the J end lost 0 bases, and 8 bases lay between the germline ends. In germline, CDR1 is ENHRY, CDR2 SYGVKD. CDR3 region: CAISEISGSYNEQFF. DNA for the CDR3: TGTGCCATCAGTGAGATCTCAGGCTCCTACAATGAGCAGTTCTTC.

This chain connects TRBV5-5 to TRBJ2-5; D not resolved. Germline-derived CDR1 and CDR2 are SGHKS and YYEKEE (reference sequence). V was pared by 4 bases and J by 2 bases, with 12 bases between. The CDR3 totals 14 residues. CDR3 in DNA: TGTGCCAGCAGCCTGACACCAGCTCAAGAGACCCAGTACTTC. Residues: CASSLTPAQETQYF.

The genes are TRBV7-6 and TRBJ2-7; tentative D call: TRBD2 (6 bases). Germline V lookup: CDR1 SGHVS, CDR2 FNYEAQ. The CDR3 runs to 12 residues. Trimming pared 8 bases from V and 0 bases from J, leaving 8 bases between. CDR3 in amino acids: CASGDSSYEQYF. As DNA, the CDR3 is TGTGCCAGCGGGGACTCCTCCTACGAGCAGTACTTC.

The chain combines TRBV19 with TRBJ2-7; a possible D gene is TRBD1 (6 bases). V was cut by 3 bases and J by 2 bases, with 11 bases left in between. Looked up from germline, CDR1 is LNHDA and CDR2 is SQIVND (reference sequence). There are 14 residues in the CDR3. In DNA form, the CDR3 reads TGTGCCAGTAGTATTCAGGGGAGCACCTACGAGCAGTACTTC. Residues: CASSIQGSTYEQYF.

V is TRBV27 and J is TRBJ2-5, with D possibly being TRBD1 (5 bases). The tail of the sequence fits TRBJ2-7 better, so the J call may be wrong. This CDR3 has 14 amino acids. The germline V gene encodes CDR1 MNHEY and CDR2 SMNVEV (reference sequence). CDR3 DNA: TGTGCCAGCAGTTGGGGCAGGGCTTCCTACGAGCAGTACTTC. It codes for CASSWGRASYEQYF.

This rearrangement joins TRBV6-1 to TRBJ2-2; the match to TRBD2 covers 11 bases. Germline CDR1 and CDR2: MNHNS and SASEGT. V lost 4 bases and J lost 6; bases outside the gene matches: 4. The CDR3 spans 15 residues. CDR3: CASSVSGGVPGELFF. CDR3 coding DNA: TGTGCCAGCAGTGTTAGCGGGGGGGTTCCCGGGGAGCTGTTTTTT.